These T cell receptor beta chains were read from a single sample in a study of blood T cell repertoires in COVID-19. The repertoire was sequenced with immunoSEQ multiplex PCR; TCRdb's copy has only in-frame clones and lacks some. The sample lists approximately 55,000 clones; around 80% were seen once. The sequencing sample was made of peripheral blood. The receptors were gathered from a man in his thirties or forties with COVID-19, enrolled during active disease. The CDR3 runs from the conserved cysteine through the conserved F or W. A D gene is named only where the DNA matches it firmly. Not every row has a clone size; where given, it reads once, few, many or a size class.

>NA|13|TRBJ2-7|NA|TRBV5-1
CASSLVGAGEQYF
TGCGCCAGCAGCCTTGTTGGGGCGGGGGAGCAGTACTTC
>NA|15|TRBJ2-2|TRBD1|TRBV11-3
CASSPGTGLTGELFF
TGTGCCAGCAGCCCTGGGACAGGGCTCACCGGGGAGCTGTTTTTT
>NA|17|TRBJ2-3|TRBD2|TRBV2
CASSDLGLANFTDTQYF
TGTGCCAGCAGCGACCTTGGACTAGCGAATTTCACAGATACGCAGTATTTT
>NA|13|TRBJ2-5|NA|TRBV30
CAWARAVIETQYF
TGTGCCTGGGCGAGGGCCGTGATTGAGACCCAGTACTTC
>NA|16|TRBJ2-1|NA|TRBV27
CASSQPLWGAYNEQFF
TGTGCCAGCAGTCAACCTTTGTGGGGGGCCTACAATGAGCAGTTCTTC
>NA|19|TRBJ2-1|TRBD2|TRBV3-1/TRBV3-2
CASSQVLVAGGLERNEQFF
TGTGCCAGCAGCCAAGTATTGGTAGCGGGAGGGCTTGAGCGGAATGAGCAGTTCTTC
>once|15|TRBJ1-2|NA|TRBV9
CASSVESGNWYGYTF
TGTGCCAGCAGCGTAGAGTCGGGGAATTGGTATGGCTACACCTTC
>NA|16|TRBJ2-4|TRBD1|TRBV5-8
CASSQPQGVDKNIQYF
TGTGCCAGCAGCCAACCACAGGGGGTGGACAAAAACATTCAGTACTTC
>NA|11|TRBJ2-1|NA|TRBV20-1
CSASSKHEQFF
TGCAGTGCGTCCAGTAAACATGAGCAGTTCTTC
>NA|14|TRBJ1-5|NA|TRBV30
CACQVSYSNQPQHF
TGTGCCTGCCAGGTTTCCTATAGCAATCAGCCCCAGCATTTT
>NA|13|TRBJ2-2|NA|TRBV12-3/TRBV12-4
CASSFWATGELFF
TGTGCCAGCAGTTTCTGGGCCACCGGGGAGCTGTTTTTT
>NA|16|TRBJ2-3|TRBD1|TRBV18
CASSLRPGQSTDTQYF
TGTGCCAGCTCACTACGTCCGGGACAGAGCACAGATACGCAGTATTTT
>NA|13|TRBJ1-2|NA|TRBV11-2
CASSLGQAYGYTF
TGTGCCAGCAGCTTAGGACAGGCCTATGGCTACACCTTC
>NA|16|TRBJ2-1|TRBD2|TRBV7-3
CASSLGLAGGINEQFF
TGTGCCAGCAGCCTCGGGCTAGCGGGGGGGATCAATGAGCAGTTCTTC
>NA|19|TRBJ2-2|TRBD2|TRBV10-3
CAISDRGTSGDSNTGELFF
TGTGCCATCAGTGATCGAGGGACTAGCGGGGATTCAAACACCGGGGAGCTGTTTTTT
>NA|13|TRBJ2-6|NA|TRBV6-5
CASRPTGANVLTF
TGTGCCAGCAGGCCTACCGGGGCCAACGTCCTGACTTTC
>NA|16|TRBJ1-1|TRBD1|TRBV9
CASNPSRDRLNTEAFF
TGTGCCAGCAACCCCTCTCGGGACAGGTTGAACACTGAAGCTTTCTTT
>large|13|TRBJ2-7|TRBD1|TRBV6-4
CASSDGDRGEQYF
TGTGCCAGCAGTGACGGGGACAGGGGCGAGCAGTACTTC
>NA|15|TRBJ2-1|TRBD2|TRBV2
CASSAGLAGLAEQFF
TGTGCCAGCAGTGCCGGGCTAGCGGGGTTGGCTGAGCAGTTCTTC
>few|15|TRBJ2-1|TRBD2|TRBV30
CAWDPSGLGGNEQFF
TGTGCCTGGGACCCTAGCGGGCTTGGGGGCAATGAGCAGTTCTTC
>NA|19|TRBJ2-3|NA|TRBV12-5
CASGLVQAGLTVSTDTQYF
TGTGCTAGTGGTTTGGTACAGGCCGGGTTGACGGTCAGCACAGATACGCAGTATTTT
>NA|16|TRBJ2-3|NA|TRBV6-4
CASSEGTSFPTDTQYF
TGTGCCAGCAGTGAAGGGACATCATTTCCCACAGATACGCAGTATTTT
>NA|14|TRBJ2-5|NA|TRBV3-1/TRBV3-2
CASSLTGTQETQYF
TGTGCCAGCAGCCTTACCGGGACTCAAGAGACCCAGTACTTC
>NA|12|TRBJ2-4|TRBD1|TRBV2
CASSMTRDRAYF
TGTGCCAGCAGTATGACCCGGGACAGGGCGTACTTC
>NA|16|TRBJ2-3|NA|TRBV14
CASSPYPQGGTDTQYF
TGTGCCAGCAGCCCCTACCCTCAGGGAGGTACAGATACGCAGTATTTT
>NA|13|TRBJ2-5|NA|TRBV3-1/TRBV3-2
CASSQVTSREQYF
TGTGCCAGCAGCCAAGTGACATCACGGGAGCAGTACTTC
>many|15|TRBJ2-7|TRBD1|TRBV18
CASSPPAKGAAEQYF
TGTGCCAGCTCACCACCGGCGAAGGGGGCTGCGGAGCAGTACTTC
>NA|14|TRBJ2-7|TRBD1|TRBV14
CASSPRTGLGEQYF
TGTGCCAGCAGCCCTCGGACAGGCCTAGGCGAGCAGTACTTC
>NA|16|TRBJ1-3|NA|TRBV28
CASSLSQPSSGNTIYF
TGTGCCAGCAGTTTATCCCAACCCAGCTCTGGAAACACCATATATTTT
>many|17|TRBJ2-7|TRBD1|TRBV5-1
CASRQQLGQGTNYEQYF
TGCGCCAGCCGCCAGCAGCTTGGACAGGGGACAAACTACGAGCAGTACTTC
>NA|11|TRBJ1-4|NA|TRBV13
CASSRDEKLFF
TGTGCCAGCAGCCGAGATGAAAAACTGTTTTTT
>few|13|TRBJ2-1|NA|TRBV9
CASSVLDSGEQFF
TGTGCCAGCAGCGTACTAGATAGTGGTGAGCAGTTCTTC